The 3 T cell receptor beta chains listed next were all sequenced from one sample in a study of OX40 agonist ivuxolimab in advanced cancers. Sequencing was performed with immunoSEQ multiplex PCR; in TCRdb, only in-frame clones are kept and a portion is missing. Of over 95,000 clones listed, around 96% are singletons. Sequencing used CD4+ or CD8+ T cells sorted from blood, obtained in a trial of the OX40 agonist ivuxolimab. The receptors here all came from an adult with an advanced solid tumor such as melanoma, head and neck, liver or kidney cancer.

This chain uses TRBV2 with TRBJ2-4; D ambiguous. This CDR3 region has 12 residues. Germline V gene lookup returns CDR1 SNHLY and CDR2 FYNNEI. V lost 10 bases to trimming and J lost 0 bases, with 7 bases between them. The CDR3 loop reads CATKLAKNIQYF. DNA for the CDR3: TGTGCCACGAAGCTAGCCAAAAACATTCAGTACTTC.

The chain recombines TRBV27 with TRBJ2-7; D is possibly TRBD1 (5 bases). This CDR3 has 14 residues. Germline assignment: CDR1 MNHEY and CDR2 SMNVEV (reference sequence). The V gene lost 4 bases and the J gene lost 2 bases, with 12 bases spanning the gap. CDR3 sequence: CASSWAGNAYEQYF. The CDR3 bases are TGTGCCAGCAGTTGGGCAGGGAATGCCTACGAGCAGTACTTC.

The V and J genes are TRBV19 and TRBJ1-1; 8 nucleotides agree with TRBD1. The V and J ends lost 6 bases and 0 bases, in that order; junction bases with no gene match: 12. The CDR3 loop spans 17 amino acids. Germline assignment: CDR1 LNHDA and CDR2 SQIVND (reference sequence). CDR3 bases: TGTGCCAGTAGCTTCGACAGGGGCGAACTTATGAACACTGAAGCTTTCTTT. It translates to CASSFDRGELMNTEAFF. Based on the CDR3 plus reference TRBV19 and TRBJ1-1, the full variable domain is DGGITQSPKYLFRKEGQNVTLSCEQNLNHDAMYWYRQDPGQGLRLIYYSQIVNDFQKGDIAEGYSVSREKKESFPLTVTSAQKNPTAFYLCASSFDRGELMNTEAFFGQGTRLTVV.